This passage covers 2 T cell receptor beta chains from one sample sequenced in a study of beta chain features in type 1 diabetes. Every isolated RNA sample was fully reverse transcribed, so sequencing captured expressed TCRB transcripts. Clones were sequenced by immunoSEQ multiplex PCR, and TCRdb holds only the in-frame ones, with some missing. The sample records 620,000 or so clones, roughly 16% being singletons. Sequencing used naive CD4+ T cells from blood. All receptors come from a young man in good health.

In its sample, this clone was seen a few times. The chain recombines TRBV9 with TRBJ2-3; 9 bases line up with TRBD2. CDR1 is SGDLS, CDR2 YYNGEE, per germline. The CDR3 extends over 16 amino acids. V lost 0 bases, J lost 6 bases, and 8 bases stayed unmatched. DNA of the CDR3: TGTGCCAGCAGCGTAGCTACTAGCGGGTTGGTGGATACGCAGTATTTT. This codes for CASSVATSGLVDTQYF. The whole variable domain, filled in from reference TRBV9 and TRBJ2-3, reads DSGVTQTPKHLITATGQRVTLRCSPRSGDLSVYWYQQSLDQGLQFLIQYYNGEERAKGNILERFSAQQFPDLHSELNLSSLELGDSALYFCASSVATSGLVDTQYFGPGTRLTVL.

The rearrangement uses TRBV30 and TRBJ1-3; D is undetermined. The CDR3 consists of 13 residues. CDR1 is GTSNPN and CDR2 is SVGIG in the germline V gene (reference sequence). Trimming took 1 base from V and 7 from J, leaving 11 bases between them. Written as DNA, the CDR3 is TGTGCCTGGAGTGGCATTTTCGGGAACACCATATATTTT. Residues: CAWSGIFGNTIYF.